Listed below are T cell receptor beta chains from one sample, sequenced in a study of T cell responses to AZD1222 COVID-19 vaccine. TCRdb keeps only in-frame clones here, not all; method: immunoSEQ multiplex PCR. The repertoire holds roughly 180,000 clones, with about 90% as singletons. The sequences come from peripheral blood, collected on day 0 of AZD1222 vaccination. These receptors all stem from an adult in good health. Both conserved end residues are part of each CDR3. A D gene is named only where the DNA matches it firmly. Clone size is given for some rows only: seen once, a few or many times, or a class if the clone is expanded.

V gene,clone size,D gene,J gene,CDR3 protein,CDR3 DNA
TRBV4-3,-,-,TRBJ2-7,CASSQELGYEQYF,TGCGCCAGCAGCCAAGAACTAGGCTACGAGCAGTACTTC
TRBV9,-,-,TRBJ2-3,CASSVAAGGSRADTQYF,TGTGCCAGCAGCGTAGCGGCAGGAGGAAGTAGGGCAGATACGCAGTATTTT
TRBV30,-,-,TRBJ2-7,CAWGDYEQYF,TGTGCCTGGGGGGACTACGAGCAGTACTTC
TRBV7-3,once,-,TRBJ2-3,CASSAPRGRVHF,TGTGCCAGCAGCGCCCCGAGGGGCAGGGTGCATTTT
TRBV19,-,-,TRBJ1-1,CASSKQVNTEAFF,TGTGCCAGTAGTAAACAGGTGAACACTGAAGCTTTCTTT
TRBV6-5,-,-,TRBJ2-3,CASTPTTLRTDTQYF,TGTGCCAGCACCCCAACAACCCTGCGCACAGATACGCAGTATTTT
TRBV28,-,TRBD1,TRBJ2-7,CASSLPGQGAYEQYF,TGTGCCAGCAGTTTACCCGGACAGGGGGCCTACGAGCAGTACTTC
TRBV7-2,-,-,TRBJ1-5,CASSLVRGGFSNQPQHF,TGTGCCAGCAGCTTAGTCAGGGGCGGGTTTAGCAATCAGCCCCAGCATTTT
TRBV19,-,-,TRBJ1-1,CASTLSGRTRNTEAFF,TGTGCCAGTACCCTAAGCGGACGGACTCGGAACACTGAAGCTTTCTTT
TRBV7-3,once,TRBD2,TRBJ2-7,CASSLLAPPYEQYF,TGTGCCAGCAGCCTACTAGCGCCCCCCTACGAGCAGTACTTC